This T cell receptor (beta chain) was sequenced during a study of blood T cell repertoires in COVID-19. Some clones are missing from TCRdb's copy, which holds only in-frame ones; the method was immunoSEQ multiplex PCR. The sample has approximately 140,000 clones, more than 85% seen once; the top ten hold roughly 18%. This CDR3 contains 16 residues. CDR1 is SEHNR and CDR2 is FQNEAQ in the germline V gene (reference sequence). V was clipped by 5 bases and J by 0 bases, with 15 bases between them. This clonotype was sampled from a man aged 50-59 years with active or convalescent COVID-19. Sequenced: peripheral blood. The chain has TRBV7-9 and TRBJ2-3; no definite D call. The CDR3 spells CASSPVSRSSTDTQYF. The CDR3, as DNA: TGTGCCAGCAGCCCGGTATCGCGTAGTAGCACAGATACGCAGTATTTT.